These 14 T cell receptor beta chains came from one sample sequenced in a study of T cell clonality in common variable immunodeficiency. Sequencing was performed with immunoSEQ multiplex PCR; in TCRdb, only in-frame clones are kept and a portion is missing. The sample holds roughly 32,000 clones, and no clone turns up only once. Sample: peripheral blood mononuclear cells. The receptors shown here come from a person aged 18 to 70 in good health.

Notes on this clone: The read ends 3 residues early relative to the CDR3; the germline J gene fills the gap. The chain has TRBV11-3 and TRBJ2-3, with D unresolved. This CDR3 has 15 amino acids. Trimming left V 3 bases short and J 2 bases short, with 12 bases between. Germline CDR1 SGHNT, CDR2 YENEEA. The covered CDR3 bases are TGTGCCAGCAGCTTCGGCGGAGATTACACAGATACG. Translated: CASSFGGDYTDT. The entire CDR3 protein reads CASSFGGDYTDTQYF.

Many counts were recorded for this clone. The CDR3 end is not reached by the read, which stops 3 residues before it; the germline J gene fills it in. The chain carries TRBV18 and TRBJ1-2; D is possibly TRBD1 (5 bases). Germline V lookup: CDR1 KGHSH, CDR2 LQKENI. Trimming pared 2 bases from V and 4 bases from J, leaving 14 bases between. The CDR3 extends over 15 amino acids. CDR3 bases read: TGTGCCAGCTCACCAAATGAGGGGACTGGCTATGGC. Its translation is CASSPNEGTGYG. The whole CDR3 sequence reads CASSPNEGTGYGYTF.

This clone is categorized as medium-sized (0.01 to 0.1%). CDR3 bases read: TGTGCCAGCAGCTTATGGGGACGACTAGCCTTGAACACCGGGGAG. Translating it yields CASSLWGRLALNTGE. The full CDR3 sequence reads CASSLWGRLALNTGELFF. The rearrangement uses TRBV13 and TRBJ2-2; 7 nucleotides agree with TRBD2. The read ends 3 residues early relative to the CDR3; the germline J gene fills the gap. This CDR3 is built from 18 residues. The J segment lost 1 base and the V segment lost 2 bases, leaving 10 bases of the junction unmatched. The germline gives CDR1 PRHDT, CDR2 FYEKMQ (reference sequence).

The table lists this clone with many counts. The read comes to an end 3 residues before the CDR3 does, leaving the germline J gene to fill in the end. The chain couples TRBV5-1 to TRBJ2-2; 13 nucleotides agree with TRBD2. The CDR3 runs 19 residues. CDR1 is SGHRS, CDR2 YFSETQ, per germline. V shed 6 bases, J shed 1 base, and the junction held 12 bases outside the gene matches. This CDR3 is CASNFGGLAGIKNTGELFF. CDR3 bases read: TGCGCCAGCAACTTCGGGGGACTAGCGGGAATTAAGAACACCGGGGAG.

This clone is medium-sized (0.01 to 0.1%) by share. The read ends 3 residues shy of where the CDR3 ends; the end is completed using the germline J gene. This chain connects TRBV30 to TRBJ2-3, with 7 bases fitting TRBD2. The CDR3 covers 14 residues. V gave up 2 bases and J gave up 1 base; unmatched junction bases: 3. Germline CDR1 reads GTSNPN; CDR2 reads SVGIG (reference sequence). The sequenced CDR3 bases are TGTGCCTGGAGTTTTGGGGGGGGCACAGATACG. This encodes CAWSFGGGTDT. The whole CDR3 sequence reads CAWSFGGGTDTQYF.

This clone was seen a handful of times. Sequencing ends 3 residues short of the CDR3 end; the germline J gene provides the rest. Distinct nucleotide sequences in the sample also encode this CDR3. The gene calls are TRBV19 and TRBJ2-3; 10 nucleotides match TRBD2. This CDR3 is built from 16 residues. CDR1 LNHDA and CDR2 SQIVND come from the germline V gene (reference sequence). V lost 0 bases and J lost 6; bases outside the gene matches: 6. The DNA read from the CDR3 is TGTGCCAGTAGTATAGATCTAGCGGGAGTGGGGGATACG. Protein: CASSIDLAGVGDT. Given in full, the CDR3 is CASSIDLAGVGDTQYF.

This clone came up a few times. The germline gene is not matched at one end of the junction; a read error may be the cause. The CDR3 extends 3 residues past the end of the read, so its final part is completed from the germline J gene. Other DNA sequences of this sample code for an identical CDR3. The J gene is TRBJ1-3, the V gene TRBV19; TRBD1 matches at 7 bases. Germline values: CDR1 LNHDA, CDR2 SQIVND (reference sequence). There are 14 residues in the CDR3. The covered CDR3 bases are TGTGCCAGTAGGACGACAGGGCCTGGAAACACG. Amino acid sequence: CASRTTGPGNT. The whole CDR3 sequence reads CASRTTGPGNTIYF.

In its sample, this clone was seen many times. Read data end 3 residues before the CDR3 end; the end is taken from the germline J gene. The V gene is TRBV4-2, the J gene TRBJ2-3, with 10 bases that match TRBD2. This CDR3 spans 16 amino acids. Germline V gene sequence: CDR1 LGHNA, CDR2 YNFKEQ. V lost 0 bases and J lost 1; bases outside the gene matches: 1. CDR3 DNA, as far as it was read: TGTGCCAGCAGCCAAGATCTAGCGGGAGGCACAGATACG. Translating gives CASSQDLAGGTDT. The CDR3 in full is CASSQDLAGGTDTQYF.

At least ten counts were recorded for this clone. The observed sequence ends 3 residues before the CDR3 terminus, with the missing tail filled in from the germline J gene. This chain links TRBV4-1 with TRBJ1-2; 9 nucleotides match TRBD1. Germline values: CDR1 MGHRA, CDR2 YSYEKL. The trim removed 2 bases at V and 7 bases at J, leaving 17 bases unmatched. CDR3 length: 18 residues. The CDR3 here is CASSQPGQGFSSMSGYTF. The CDR3 DNA, read in part, is TGCGCCAGCAGCCAACCGGGACAGGGTTTTTCCTCGATGTCTGGC.

This clone was counted ten times or more. The CDR3 region is CASSFVRGARADTQYF. The CDR3 bases that were read are TGTGCCAGCAGTTTCGTTCGGGGGGCGAGGGCAGATACG. The chain joins TRBV27 to TRBJ2-3; D possibly corresponds to TRBD2 (7 bases). The observed sequence ends 3 residues before the CDR3 terminus, with the missing tail filled in from the germline J gene. The CDR3 has 16 residues. V lost 3 bases and J lost 4, with 17 bases in between. Germline CDR1 reads MNHEY; CDR2 reads SMNVEV (reference sequence).

This clone came up many times. The read ends 3 residues before the CDR3 terminus; that terminus is restored from the germline J gene. The chain uses TRBV28 and TRBJ2-2; perhaps TRBD1 as D (5 bases). Between the trimmed V and J ends, which lost 8 bases and 5 bases, there was a span of 12 bases. CDR1 and CDR2 (germline): MDHEN, SYDVKM. CDR3 length: 13 amino acids. The covered CDR3 bases are TGTGCCAGCTCCCTCCCAGGGACCGGGGAG. Its translation is CASSLPGTGE. The CDR3, in full, reads CASSLPGTGELFF.

This clone was counted many times. The observed sequence ends 3 residues before the CDR3 terminus, with the missing tail filled in from the germline J gene. The rearrangement uses TRBV20-1 and TRBJ1-2; 10 nucleotides match TRBD1. Germline values: CDR1 DFQATT, CDR2 SNEGSKA (reference sequence). Trimming at V came to 5 bases and at J to 2 bases, leaving 2 bases not matched to a gene. The CDR3 covers 13 residues. The CDR3 protein is CSAWGQGNYGYTF. The part of the CDR3 DNA that was read is TGCAGTGCTTGGGGACAGGGGAACTATGGC.

Remarks on this clone: With the read ending 3 residues before the CDR3 end, the germline J gene is used to fill in that end. The chain employs TRBV30 and TRBJ2-5, with a weak D call TRBD2 (6 bases). There are 13 residues in the CDR3. V dropped 4 bases and J dropped 5 bases, with 14 bases sitting between them. Germline loops: CDR1 GTSNPN, CDR2 SVGIG (reference sequence). The part of the CDR3 DNA that was read is TGTGCCTGGAAAATACATGGAGGGGAGACC. This translates into CAWKIHGGET. The CDR3 in its entirety is CAWKIHGGETQYF.

This clone has at least ten counts. The read terminates 3 residues ahead of where the CDR3 ends, so the germline J gene completes it. The rearrangement uses TRBV5-1 and TRBJ1-4; 7 positions match TRBD1. Germline V gene sequence: CDR1 SGHRS, CDR2 YFSETQ. The J segment lost 3 bases and the V segment lost 4 bases, leaving 3 bases of the junction unmatched. The CDR3 length is 14 residues. Incomplete CDR3 DNA: TGCGCCAGCAGCCGGGACAGCCCTAATGAAAAA. Residues: CASSRDSPNEK. The whole CDR3 reads CASSRDSPNEKLFF.